A selection of T cell receptor beta chains follows, all from one sample in a study of shared clonotypes between healthy human individuals. The method was immunoSEQ multiplex PCR; TCRdb's version includes in-frame clones alone and lacks a portion of them. Here the sample spans approximately 2,000,000 clones, just under 95% being singletons. The sample comprised naive CD4+ T cells from PBMCs. The receptors shown here come from a man aged 18 to 30 in good health. Some clones in this sample may be carry-over from other donors' samples. CDR3s include the opening cysteine and the closing phenylalanine or tryptophan. A D gene is named only where the DNA matches it firmly. A clone size is listed for some rows: how often the clone was seen (once, few, many), or a class if it is expanded.

d_call,j_call,clone_size,v_call,cdr3_nt,cdr3_aa
.,TRBJ1-2,once,TRBV6-5,TGTGCCAGCAGCCCGGGACAATACTATGGCTACACCTTC,CASSPGQYYGYTF
TRBD1,TRBJ2-7,.,TRBV27,TGTGCCAGCAGCCGTCCGGGACAGGGGATAGAGCAGTACTTC,CASSRPGQGIEQYF
.,TRBJ2-7,.,TRBV6-5,TGTGCCAGCAGGAACCTCAACGAGCAGTACTTC,CASRNLNEQYF
.,TRBJ2-5,.,TRBV6-1,TGTGCCAGCATCAGTACAGAAGAGACCCAGTACTTC,CASISTEETQYF
.,TRBJ1-4,.,TRBV11-2,TGTGCCAGCAGTTTCGAGGGAACAACTAATGAAAAACTGTTTTTT,CASSFEGTTNEKLFF
.,TRBJ1-2,.,TRBV5-1,TGCGCCAGCAGCTCACGACCGACCGGGACGGGGATCTATGGCTACACCTTC,CASSSRPTGTGIYGYTF
TRBD2,TRBJ2-3,.,TRBV27,TGTGCCAGCTGCCCGGTGGGTAGCGGGATGTATACGCAGTATTTT,CASCPVGSGMYTQYF
.,TRBJ1-2,.,TRBV30,TGTGCCTGGATTGAGGGAGCTGGCTACACCTTC,CAWIEGAGYTF
.,TRBJ1-4,once,TRBV5-1,TGCGCCAGCAGCCTTACAGGGTCGGATGAAAAACTGTTTTTT,CASSLTGSDEKLFF
TRBD2,TRBJ2-1,few,TRBV9,TGTGCCAGCAGCGAGGGACTAGCGAACAATGAGCAGTTCTTC,CASSEGLANNEQFF
.,TRBJ2-2,.,TRBV18,TGTGCCAGCTCACCTTCGTACCGGGAGTCCGGCACCGGGGAGCTGTTTTTT,CASSPSYRESGTGELFF
.,TRBJ1-4,.,TRBV29-1,TGCAGCGTTGAGAGGGGGGCAGACGAAAAACTGTTTTTT,CSVERGADEKLFF
TRBD2,TRBJ2-1,.,TRBV30,TGTGCCTGGCGAGGTGGGGGGAGGGCCGGTAATGAGCAGTTCTTC,CAWRGGGRAGNEQFF
.,TRBJ1-3,.,TRBV9,TGTGCCAGCAGCCCAGAATATTTCTCTGGAAACACCATATATTTT,CASSPEYFSGNTIYF
.,TRBJ2-5,.,TRBV5-1,TGCGCCAGCAGCTTGCAGGGTATTGAGGAGACCCAGTACTTC,CASSLQGIEETQYF
.,TRBJ1-5,.,TRBV2,TGTGCCAGCAGTGAATGGCTGAAGAGCAATCAGCCCCAGCATTTT,CASSEWLKSNQPQHF
.,TRBJ2-5,.,TRBV7-9,TGTGCCAGCAGCCCGAGAAGGCCAGTACAAGAGACCCAGTACTTC,CASSPRRPVQETQYF
TRBD2,TRBJ2-5,.,TRBV5-1,TGCGCCAGCACTCACGGGCTAGCGGGAGAAGAGACCCAGTACTTC,CASTHGLAGEETQYF
.,TRBJ2-1,.,TRBV5-1,TGCGCCACTTCCTTGGACAAGCCACTCTACAATGAGCAGTTCTTC,CATSLDKPLYNEQFF
TRBD1,TRBJ1-1,.,TRBV4-3,TGCGCCAGCAGCACGCTCCGGGACAGGTTTTCCCTTTTGAACACTGAAGCTTTCTTT,CASSTLRDRFSLLNTEAFF
TRBD2,TRBJ2-1,once,TRBV5-6,TGTGCCAGCAGCTTGGCCGGTGAAGCGGGAGGAATCAATGAGCAGTTCTTC,CASSLAGEAGGINEQFF
TRBD1,TRBJ2-2,.,TRBV28,TGTGCCAGCAGTTCTCCTCGGGGACAGGGGGGAGTCGGGGAGCTGTTTTTT,CASSSPRGQGGVGELFF
TRBD1,TRBJ1-2,.,TRBV7-6,TGTGCCAGCAGCCTCTCAAACGGCTCGTTGGGACAGGGATTAGGAGGCTACACCTTC,CASSLSNGSLGQGLGGYTF
TRBD1,TRBJ2-7,.,TRBV7-2,TGTGCCAGCAGCTCGCGACAGGGCCCTAGGGACGAGCAGTACTTC,CASSSRQGPRDEQYF
.,TRBJ1-1,.,TRBV29-1,TGCAGCGCGGGACGGAGGAACACTGAAGCTTTCTTT,CSAGRRNTEAFF
TRBD2,TRBJ2-5,.,TRBV5-1,TGCGCCAGCAGCCCCTTGCCGGCGGCGGGAGAAGAGACCCAGTACTTC,CASSPLPAAGEETQYF
TRBD2,TRBJ2-1,.,TRBV9,TGTGCCAGCAGCGAGGGGACTAGCGGGAACTACAATGAGCAGTTCTTC,CASSEGTSGNYNEQFF
.,TRBJ1-2,.,TRBV6-5,TGTGCCAGCAGTTACTCGACCAGAGGAGGCTACACCTTC,CASSYSTRGGYTF
.,TRBJ2-1,.,TRBV29-1,TGCAGCGTTGCCAGGAATTACAATGAGCAGTTCTTC,CSVARNYNEQFF
.,TRBJ1-3,.,TRBV7-2,TGTGCCAGCAGCCAGCGGGCCGAATTAAACACCATATATTTT,CASSQRAELNTIYF
TRBD1,TRBJ2-4,.,TRBV14,TGTGCCAGCAGCCAAGATGTTAGGACAGGGTTTCACATTCAGTACTTC,CASSQDVRTGFHIQYF
TRBD1,TRBJ2-7,.,TRBV28,TGTGCCAGCAGGCTCACAGGGGTTTACGAGCAGTACTTC,CASRLTGVYEQYF
.,TRBJ2-1,.,TRBV6-1,TGTGCCAGCAGTCAACAACAAAGCTCCTACAATGAGCAGTTCTTC,CASSQQQSSYNEQFF
TRBD2,TRBJ2-4,few,TRBV4-2,TGTGCCAGCAGCCGCCCCACAGCGGGAGAGGACATTCAGTACTTC,CASSRPTAGEDIQYF
.,TRBJ2-3,.,TRBV5-4,TGTGCCAGCAGCTTGGGCGGATCTAGCACAGATACGCAGTATTTT,CASSLGGSSTDTQYF
.,TRBJ2-2,.,TRBV5-1,TGCGCCAGCAGCTTGGAAGTCGCCGGGGAGCTGTTTTTT,CASSLEVAGELFF
TRBD1,TRBJ2-2,.,TRBV14,TGTGCCAGCAGCCCCCTCGGACAGGGTAGGATCGGGGAGCTGTTTTTT,CASSPLGQGRIGELFF
.,TRBJ2-3,.,TRBV21-1,TGTGCCAGCAGCAAAGCGACTAGGGGCCCAGATACGCAGTATTTT,CASSKATRGPDTQYF
.,TRBJ1-1,once,TRBV5-4,TGTGCCAGCAGCTCCAGGGGTTCGAGCACTGAAGCTTTCTTT,CASSSRGSSTEAFF
TRBD1,TRBJ1-3,.,TRBV19,TGTGCCAGTAGCGACAGGGCCTCTGGAAACACCATATATTTT,CASSDRASGNTIYF
.,TRBJ2-7,.,TRBV5-1,TGCGCCAGCAGCTTTTCCCCCGACAGACTACCCTACGAGCAGTACTTC,CASSFSPDRLPYEQYF
.,TRBJ2-7,.,TRBV5-8,TGTGCCAGCAGCTCCCGCGGAGACAGAAAGTACTTC,CASSSRGDRKYF
.,TRBJ2-5,.,TRBV27,TGTGCCAGCAGTTTATCCACTAGAAAAGAGACCCAGTACTTC,CASSLSTRKETQYF
.,TRBJ2-3,.,TRBV5-1,TGCGCCAGCAGTTCGAGGATCTCCACAGATACGCAGTATTTT,CASSSRISTDTQYF
TRBD1,TRBJ1-2,.,TRBV6-1,TGTGCCAGCAGTGACCAGGGGGCGAACTATGGCTACACCTTC,CASSDQGANYGYTF
.,TRBJ1-2,.,TRBV5-4,TGTGCCAGCAGCGGGACCCCGGACGGGGGCTACACCTTC,CASSGTPDGGYTF
.,TRBJ2-7,.,TRBV7-2,TGTGCCAGCAGCCCCAGGGTGAGGTACGAGCAGTACTTC,CASSPRVRYEQYF
.,TRBJ1-4,.,TRBV19,TGTGCCAGTCAGGGTGATGAAAAACTGTTTTTT,CASQGDEKLFF